Listed below are T cell receptor beta chains from one sample, sequenced in a study of blood T cell repertoires in COVID-19. TCRdb's copy holds only in-frame clones and misses some; the assay was immunoSEQ multiplex PCR. The sample records about 100,000 clones, 70% to 90% being singletons. What was sequenced was peripheral blood. The receptors were gathered from a man at least 80 years old with acute or convalescent COVID-19. CDR3s include the opening cysteine and the closing phenylalanine or tryptophan. The D gene is left open where the match is weak. Rows may omit the clone size; those that give it use once, few, many or a size class.

>TRBJ2-3|-|TRBV6-5|TRBD2
CASSIAGGPNTQYF
TGTGCCAGCAGTATAGCGGGAGGACCCAATACGCAGTATTTT
>TRBJ2-7|-|TRBV28|-
CASSARAVVDF
TGTGCCAGCAGTGCCAGAGCGGTGGTTGACTTC
>TRBJ2-1|-|TRBV2|-
CASSGLGGAAWNNEQFF
TGTGCCAGCAGTGGCCTTGGCGGGGCGGCTTGGAACAATGAGCAGTTCTTC
>TRBJ2-1|-|TRBV6-2/TRBV6-3|TRBD2
CASSLGRGSYNEQFF
TGTGCCAGCAGTCTCGGGAGGGGGTCCTACAATGAGCAGTTCTTC
>TRBJ2-5|once|TRBV28|-
CASSGPWDTLGETQYF
TGTGCCAGCAGTGGCCCCTGGGACACTTTAGGGGAGACCCAGTACTTC
>TRBJ2-2|-|TRBV19|-
CASSIVSTQAGELFF
TGTGCCAGTAGTATAGTTTCGACACAGGCCGGGGAGCTGTTTTTT
>TRBJ2-1|-|TRBV21-1|-
CASSKRAASGRRTVSGEQFF
TGTGCCAGCAGCAAACGGGCGGCTAGCGGGAGGAGGACAGTAAGTGGTGAGCAGTTCTTC
>TRBJ2-1|-|TRBV29-1|-
CSGGDNEQFF
TGCAGCGGCGGGGACAATGAGCAGTTCTTC
>TRBJ2-5|-|TRBV5-1|TRBD1
CASSPQGQGETQYF
TGCGCCAGCAGCCCACAGGGACAGGGGGAGACCCAGTACTTC
>TRBJ1-3|-|TRBV19|-
CASSIISGNTIYF
TGTGCCAGTAGTATTATCTCTGGAAACACCATATATTTT
>TRBJ1-6|-|TRBV6-2/TRBV6-3|TRBD1
CASSLRQGRSYNSPLHF
TGTGCCAGCAGTCTGAGACAGGGACGCTCCTATAATTCACCCCTCCACTTT
>TRBJ2-1|-|TRBV11-2|TRBD2
CASSLAGGNNEQFF
TGTGCCAGCAGCCTAGCGGGAGGAAACAATGAGCAGTTCTTC
>TRBJ2-2|-|TRBV5-4|TRBD2
CASSSSGRVTGELFF
TGTGCCAGCAGCTCAAGCGGGAGGGTGACCGGGGAGCTGTTTTTT
>TRBJ1-3|-|TRBV5-6|-
CASSSLVVGNTIYF
TGTGCCAGCAGCTCCTTGGTAGTTGGAAACACCATATATTTT
>TRBJ2-1|-|TRBV24-1|TRBD2
CATSDTGTSALKQFF
TGTGCCACCAGTGACACCGGGACTAGCGCCCTGAAGCAGTTCTTC
>TRBJ2-1|once|TRBV30|TRBD2
CAWRTSGRREFF
TGTGCCTGGAGAACTAGCGGGAGAAGGGAGTTCTTC
>TRBJ1-2|once|TRBV10-3|-
CAITPATDSTYGYTF
TGTGCCATCACCCCGGCGACCGATAGCACCTATGGCTACACCTTC
>TRBJ1-2|-|TRBV28|-
CASSGGSQGNYGYTF
TGTGCCAGCAGTGGGGGCTCACAGGGAAACTATGGCTACACCTTC
>TRBJ2-7|-|TRBV6-6|-
CASSYLAGDTYEQYF
TGTGCCAGCAGTTACCTCGCGGGGGACACCTACGAGCAGTACTTC
>TRBJ2-1|few|TRBV9|TRBD2
CASSVAASGNEQFF
TGTGCCAGCAGCGTAGCCGCTAGCGGGAATGAGCAGTTCTTC
>TRBJ2-5|once|TRBV18|-
CASSPYRQETQYF
TGTGCCAGCTCACCGTACAGGCAAGAGACCCAGTACTTC
>TRBJ2-1|-|TRBV7-9|TRBD2
CASSFVVAGANEQFF
TGTGCCAGCAGCTTTGTGGTAGCGGGAGCCAATGAGCAGTTCTTC
>TRBJ2-7|-|TRBV5-6|-
CASSRAGLSYEQYF
TGTGCCAGCAGCCGAGCAGGTTTATCCTACGAGCAGTACTTC
>TRBJ2-2|-|TRBV7-2|TRBD2
CASSYSGTSITGELFF
TGTGCCAGCAGCTATTCCGGGACTAGCATTACCGGGGAGCTGTTTTTT
>TRBJ2-7|-|TRBV4-3|-
CASSQELRGGYEQYF
TGCGCCAGCAGCCAAGAATTAAGGGGCGGCTACGAGCAGTACTTC
>TRBJ1-5|-|TRBV24-1|-
CATSDEHGTAGQPQHF
TGTGCCACCAGTGACGAACACGGGACGGCGGGACAGCCCCAGCATTTT
>TRBJ1-3|few|TRBV2|-
CASSETGNTIYF
TGTGCCAGCAGTGAAACGGGGAACACCATATATTTT
>TRBJ2-2|-|TRBV7-8|-
CASSLGGRRAGELFF
TGTGCCAGCAGCTTAGGTGGCAGGCGCGCCGGGGAGCTGTTTTTT
>TRBJ2-5|-|TRBV6-5|-
CASTSRTGNRETQYF
TGTGCCAGCACGTCGCGAACAGGGAATAGGGAGACCCAGTACTTC
>TRBJ2-2|-|TRBV19|TRBD1
CASSIGTGANTGELFF
TGTGCCAGTAGTATAGGGACAGGGGCGAACACCGGGGAGCTGTTTTTT
>TRBJ1-2|once|TRBV28|-
CASSSPGFLYGYTF
TGTGCCAGCAGTTCTCCAGGGTTCCTCTATGGCTACACCTTC
>TRBJ1-1|few|TRBV12-3/TRBV12-4|TRBD1
CASSRTGQEAFF
TGTGCCAGCAGCCGGACAGGGCAAGAAGCTTTCTTT
>TRBJ2-2|-|TRBV5-1|TRBD2
CASSLAGTSGSKLTGELFF
TGCGCCAGCAGCCTGGCCGGGACTAGCGGGAGTAAGTTAACCGGGGAGCTGTTTTTT
>TRBJ2-3|-|TRBV7-3|TRBD2
CASSRSGRASDTQYF
TGTGCCAGCAGCCGGAGCGGGAGGGCCTCAGATACGCAGTATTTT
>TRBJ2-2|-|TRBV5-4|-
CASSLGRTTGELFF
TGTGCCAGCAGCCTCGGGAGAACCACCGGGGAGCTGTTTTTT
>TRBJ2-7|-|TRBV28|-
CASSSPGSIPYEQYF
TGTGCCAGCAGTTCCCCGGGTAGTATCCCCTACGAGCAGTACTTC
>TRBJ2-3|-|TRBV4-2|-
CASSPGDLTDTQYF
TGTGCCAGCAGCCCTGGAGACCTCACAGATACGCAGTATTTT
>TRBJ1-4|-|TRBV7-2|TRBD1
CASSPRDRGIEKLFF
TGTGCCAGCAGCCCCCGGGACAGGGGTATTGAAAAACTGTTTTTT
>TRBJ1-1|-|TRBV6-5|-
CASCVGGSSTEAFF
TGTGCCAGCTGCGTCGGGGGTTCCAGCACTGAAGCTTTCTTT
>TRBJ2-1|-|TRBV7-6|TRBD2
CASSLVLAGDNEQFF
TGTGCCAGCAGCTTAGTGCTAGCGGGAGACAATGAGCAGTTCTTC
>TRBJ1-1|-|TRBV10-3|TRBD1
CAIREADRKNTEAFF
TGTGCCATCAGGGAGGCGGACAGGAAGAACACTGAAGCTTTCTTT
>TRBJ2-7|-|TRBV5-1|-
CASSLDRRSYEQYF
TGCGCCAGCAGCTTGGACAGGCGGTCCTACGAGCAGTACTTC
>TRBJ2-3|-|TRBV5-1|TRBD2
CASSLGLAERTDTQYF
TGCGCCAGCAGCCTGGGACTAGCGGAACGCACAGATACGCAGTATTTT
>TRBJ1-2|-|TRBV19|-
CASSMGLVGYTF
TGTGCCAGTAGTATGGGCCTCGTGGGCTACACCTTC
>TRBJ1-5|-|TRBV15|-
CATSPGAGNQPQHF
TGTGCCACCAGCCCAGGGGCTGGGAATCAGCCCCAGCATTTT
>TRBJ2-7|once|TRBV19|TRBD2
CASSVEASGYDEQYF
TGTGCCAGTAGTGTCGAGGCTAGCGGGTACGACGAGCAGTACTTC
>TRBJ2-2|-|TRBV9|TRBD1
CASSATGLGAGELFF
TGTGCCAGCAGCGCGACAGGGTTAGGAGCAGGGGAGCTGTTTTTT
>TRBJ2-7|once|TRBV5-1|-
CASSLGGGMIEQYF
TGCGCCAGCAGCTTGGGGGGAGGTATGATCGAGCAGTACTTC
>TRBJ2-3|-|TRBV7-9|TRBD1
CASSLDRSSTDTQYF
TGTGCCAGCAGTCTGGACAGGTCTAGCACAGATACGCAGTATTTT
>TRBJ2-3|-|TRBV6-6|-
CASSPFSGDTQYF
TGTGCCAGCAGTCCCTTCTCCGGAGATACGCAGTATTTT
>TRBJ2-5|few|TRBV28|TRBD1
CASRQGKEYQETQYF
TGTGCCAGCAGACAGGGGAAGGAGTACCAAGAGACCCAGTACTTC
>TRBJ2-5|-|TRBV7-2|-
CASSLASGIEETQYF
TGTGCCAGCAGCTTAGCATCCGGGATAGAGGAGACCCAGTACTTC
>TRBJ2-1|-|TRBV5-5|-
CASSSIPSGLNNEQFF
TGTGCCAGCAGCTCGATACCCAGCGGGCTCAACAATGAGCAGTTCTTC